This TCR beta chain was recorded in a study of T cell changes during pregnancy in multiple sclerosis. CDR3 length equals 12 residues. CDR1 SQVTM and CDR2 ANQGSEA come from the germline V gene. V lost 6 bases and J lost 2, with 9 bases in between. Sequencing was performed with immunoSEQ multiplex PCR; in TCRdb, only in-frame clones are kept and a portion is missing. The repertoire includes about 73,000 clones, 90% of them detected once, and more than 8% sits in the top ten. V usage is TRBV29-1 and J usage is TRBJ2-3; D is uncertain. This TCR was recovered from a female donor in good health, enrolled as a control in a pregnancy study. The sequencing here drew on peripheral blood, taken after pregnancy. CDR3 in DNA: TGCAGCGTAGGCAGGCTCACAGATACGCAGTATTTT. Its protein is CSVGRLTDTQYF.